Shown below are 27 T cell receptor beta chains from a single sample sequenced in a study of T cells after yellow fever vaccination. TCRdb reprocessed the 5' RACE reads with MiXCR, giving one entry per CDR3 protein. The repertoire holds roughly 240,000 distinct CDR3 sequences, with roughly 6.8% as singletons. Sequenced material: CD4+ T cells sorted from PBMCs, taken on the day of the yellow fever booster vaccination. Receptors were obtained from a man aged 25-40 years who received the YFV17D yellow fever vaccine.

This chain links TRBV5-1 with TRBJ2-5, with D perhaps matching TRBD1 (6 bases). With 3 bases removed from V and 7 bases from J, the gap between germline ends came to 16 bases. The germline V gene encodes CDR1 SGHRS and CDR2 YFSETQ. This CDR3 spans 14 amino acids. CDR3 in amino acids: CASSSDRPGMTQYF. The DNA of the CDR3 is TGCGCCAGCAGCTCCGACAGGCCCGGGATGACCCAGTACTTC.

This clonotype was seen ten or more times. The rearrangement links TRBV24-1 to TRBJ2-7; 7 bases line up with TRBD2. V was pared by 1 base and J by 4 bases, with 9 bases of the junction left unmatched. Per germline, CDR1 KGHDR and CDR2 SFDVKD. The CDR3 sequence is 16 residues long. The CDR3 DNA reads TGTGCCACCAGTGATTTTCGGCCGGGGAGGGGTTACGAGCAGTACTTC. Translating it yields CATSDFRPGRGYEQYF.

This clonotype was counted only a few times. J is TRBJ1-1 and V is TRBV10-3; 10 bases agree with TRBD1. Germline CDR1 is ENHRY and CDR2 is SYGVKD. The CDR3 extends over 15 amino acids. The V segment lost 10 bases and the J segment 4 bases; nucleotides outside the gene matches: 12. CDR3: CASDRGRNGGTEAFF. Written as DNA, the CDR3 is TGTGCCAGCGACAGGGGGCGAAACGGTGGCACTGAAGCTTTCTTT.

Ten or more counts support this clonotype. The V call is TRBV23-1, the J call TRBJ2-1, with a possible D match to TRBD1 (5 bases). TRBV23-1 is placed among ORFs of uncertain function. The CDR3 sequence is 14 residues long. Deletions cut 2 bases from V and 5 bases from J, with 10 bases between. The CDR3, as DNA: TGCGCCAGCAGTCAAAAGACAGCCAACAATGAGCAGTTCTTC. This codes for CASSQKTANNEQFF.

This clonotype was picked up a small number of times. The chain has TRBV10-3 and TRBJ2-1, with 7 bases aligning to TRBD1. This CDR3 has 14 amino acids. Germline V lookup: CDR1 ENHRY, CDR2 SYGVKD. The ends lost 4 bases at V and 9 bases at J; junction bases unmatched: 9. The CDR3, as DNA: TGTGCCATCAGTGTTGGCTCAGGGGGAAGTGAGCAGTTCTTC. This sequence encodes CAISVGSGGSEQFF.

The chain has TRBV7-2 and TRBJ1-2, with TRBD1 as a possible D gene (6 bases). The germline V gene encodes CDR1 SGHTA and CDR2 FQGNSA. The CDR3 extends over 13 amino acids. V was clipped by 5 bases and J by 8 bases, with 15 bases between them. The CDR3 region has the DNA TGTGCCAGCAGCACAGGGCCTTCTGGCGGCTACACCTTC. As protein: CASSTGPSGGYTF.

The V gene is TRBV11-2, the J gene TRBJ2-1; D is possibly TRBD2 (6 bases). This CDR3 is built from 15 residues. The V gene lost 6 bases and the J gene lost 3 bases, with 15 bases spanning the gap. Looked up from germline, CDR1 is SGHAT and CDR2 is FQNNGV. CDR3 in DNA: TGTGCCAGCAGTGTAGCGGCGGGCTTCTACAATGAGCAGTTCTTC. It specifies CASSVAAGFYNEQFF.

J is TRBJ2-1 and V is TRBV15, with D unresolved. The CDR3 totals 15 residues. Between the trimmed V and J ends, which lost 9 bases and 4 bases, there was a span of 19 bases. Per germline, CDR1 LNHNV and CDR2 YYDKDF (reference sequence). The CDR3 region has the DNA TGTGCCACACTGAGAGATTCCGGAAAATACAATGAGCAGTTCTTC. Its translation is CATLRDSGKYNEQFF.

The sample holds many counts of this clonotype. The chain recombines TRBV29-1 with TRBJ2-5; 12 bases line up with TRBD2. The CDR3 loop spans 15 amino acids. CDR1 is SQVTM and CDR2 is ANQGSEA in the germline V gene. V lost 4 bases and J lost 2; bases outside the gene matches: 5. The CDR3 region has the DNA TGCAGCGTTGCCTGGACTAGCGGGGTACAAGAGACCCAGTACTTC. Encoded protein: CSVAWTSGVQETQYF. The complete variable domain, with remaining parts taken from reference TRBV29-1 and TRBJ2-5, reads SAVISQKPSRDICQRGTSLTIQCQVDSQVTMMFWYRQQPGQSLTLIATANQGSEATYESGFVIDKFPISRPNLTFSTLTVSNMSPEDSSIYLCSVAWTSGVQETQYFGPGTRLLVL.

In its sample, this clonotype was seen a few times. The chain recombines TRBV15 with TRBJ2-1, with D possibly matching TRBD2 (5 bases). The CDR3 sequence is 13 residues long. Germline V gene lookup returns CDR1 LNHNV and CDR2 YYDKDF (reference sequence). V gave up 4 bases and J gave up 9 bases, with 13 bases separating them. The CDR3 region is CATSIALAAEQFF. The DNA for the CDR3 is TGTGCCACCAGCATAGCCCTAGCTGCTGAGCAGTTCTTC.

The sample holds a few counts of this clonotype. V and J are TRBV29-1 and TRBJ2-4; 10 nucleotides agree with TRBD1. The CDR3 sequence is 14 residues long. Germline V CDR1 and CDR2: SQVTM, ANQGSEA. Trimming took 7 bases from V and 7 from J; bases not matched to a gene: 10. Written as DNA, the CDR3 is TGCAGCGCCGTAGCCGGGACAGGGGTTAACATTCAGTACTTC. Its protein product is CSAVAGTGVNIQYF.

The CDR3 spells CASSLSLARSSYEQYF. DNA of the CDR3: TGTGCCAGCAGTTTAAGCCTCGCGCGGTCCTCCTACGAGCAGTACTTC. The chain recombines TRBV28 with TRBJ2-7, with unresolved D. Germline lookup yields CDR1 MDHEN and CDR2 SYDVKM. Trimming removed 2 bases from V and 0 bases from J, with 14 bases in between. This CDR3 contains 16 residues.

In its sample, this clonotype was seen many times. The V call is TRBV7-2, the J call TRBJ2-3; D is unresolved. The CDR3 loop spans 14 amino acids. V lost 1 base and J lost 3, with 8 bases in between. The germline gives CDR1 SGHTA, CDR2 FQGNSA. The CDR3 DNA reads as TGTGCCAGCAGCTTAGATTCAGCGACAGATACGCAGTATTTT. Translating it yields CASSLDSATDTQYF.

Ten or more counts support this clonotype. This chain connects TRBV12-3 or TRBV12-4 to TRBJ2-6; the D is unclear. The CDR3 covers 13 residues. Between the trimmed V and J ends, which lost 6 bases and 1 base, there was a span of 4 bases. CDR3 region: CASRLSGANVLTF. Here the CDR3 DNA reads TGTGCCAGCAGGCTGTCTGGGGCCAACGTCCTGACTTTC.

This clonotype was recorded many times. J is TRBJ1-6 and V is TRBV6-5; a weak D match, TRBD1 (5 bases). V lost 6 bases and J 6 bases, leaving 15 bases between the germline ends. The CDR3 contains 15 residues. Germline CDR1 and CDR2: MNHEY and SVGAGI. CDR3 residues: CASRGSGTPNSPLHF. DNA of the CDR3: TGTGCCAGCAGGGGCTCCGGGACTCCTAATTCACCCCTCCACTTT.

This clonotype was observed a handful of times. This rearrangement joins TRBV28 to TRBJ2-7; D is perhaps TRBD1 (6 bases). The V and J ends lost 5 bases and 6 bases respectively, with 17 bases between them. Germline values: CDR1 MDHEN, CDR2 SYDVKM. There are 14 residues in the CDR3. CDR3 DNA sequence: TGTGCCAGCAGTGCCCCCGGACAGTTAGGCGAGCAGTACTTC. It is translated as CASSAPGQLGEQYF.

The V and J genes are TRBV6-6 and TRBJ2-7, with a weak D call TRBD1 (6 bases). V lost 0 bases to trimming and J lost 6 bases, with 9 bases between them. This CDR3 comprises 13 residues. Germline CDR1 is MNHNY and CDR2 is SVGAGI (reference sequence). The CDR3 coding sequence is TGTGCCAGCAGTTACTCGAGGGGGAGCGAGCAGTACTTC. Its translation is CASSYSRGSEQYF.

In this sample, this clonotype turned up a few times. The V call is TRBV12-3 or TRBV12-4, the J call TRBJ1-6; D may be TRBD1 (5 bases). Trimming pared 6 bases from V and 6 bases from J, leaving 15 bases between. The CDR3 consists of 15 residues. In DNA form, the CDR3 reads TGTGCCAGCAGGGGGGGAGGGCGGATTAATTCACCCCTCCACTTT. This sequence encodes CASRGGGRINSPLHF.

The chain has TRBV2 and TRBJ2-2, with D uncertain. V lost 8 bases to trimming and J lost 13 bases, with 14 bases between them. The CDR3 covers 11 residues. CDR1 is SNHLY and CDR2 is FYNNEI in the germline V gene. This chain's CDR3 is CASSSRVGLFF. The CDR3 nucleotides are TGTGCCAGCTCCTCAAGGGTGGGGCTGTTTTTT.

In its sample, this clonotype was seen a few times. The chain joins TRBV7-3 to TRBJ2-3; the D gene could be TRBD1 or TRBD2 (5 bases each). Trimming stripped 8 bases from V and 5 bases from J, with 17 bases between. Germline V gene data show CDR1 as SGHTA and CDR2 as FQGTGA. CDR3 length equals 14 residues. CDR3 nucleotides: TGTGCCAGCGCCGCCGGGACCGAAGTAGATACGCAGTATTTT. It codes for CASAAGTEVDTQYF.

This clonotype showed up many times. The chain is built from TRBV28 and TRBJ2-3, with 7 bases that match TRBD2. The V segment lost 6 bases and the J segment 4 bases; nucleotides outside the gene matches: 10. Germline CDR1 MDHEN, CDR2 SYDVKM. This CDR3 comprises 15 residues. CDR3 loop: CASSVEVGGADTQYF. In DNA, the CDR3 is TGTGCCAGCAGCGTTGAGGTGGGAGGGGCAGATACGCAGTATTTT.

The chain is built from TRBV12-3 or TRBV12-4 and TRBJ1-6, with a possible D match to TRBD1 (5 bases). The CDR3 is made up of 16 amino acids. Trimming took 6 bases from V and 5 from J, leaving 17 bases between them. The CDR3 region is CASSRNWGPNNSPLHF. The DNA of the CDR3 is TGTGCCAGCAGCCGAAACTGGGGACCAAATAATTCACCCCTCCACTTT.

This clonotype appeared many times. The rearrangement uses TRBV7-2 and TRBJ2-5; a possible D gene is TRBD1 (6 bases). This CDR3 has 16 amino acids. Germline CDR1 is SGHTA and CDR2 is FQGNSA. Trimming removed 3 bases at V and 5 bases at J, with 19 bases between. CDR3 in amino acids: CASSLASSGRGETQYF. Here the CDR3 DNA reads TGTGCCAGCAGCTTGGCTAGCTCCGGAAGGGGGGAGACCCAGTACTTC. The whole variable domain, filled in from reference TRBV7-2 and TRBJ2-5, reads GAGVSQSPSNKVTEKGKDVELRCDPISGHTALYWYRQSLGQGLEFLIYFQGNSAPDKSGLPSDRFSAERTGGSVSTLTIQRTQQEDSAVYLCASSLASSGRGETQYFGPGTRLLVL.

In its sample, this clonotype was seen a few times. The J gene is TRBJ2-7, the V gene TRBV7-8; D may be TRBD2 (5 bases). CDR3 size: 15 residues. Germline V gene sequence: CDR1 SGHVS, CDR2 FQNEAQ. The V and J ends lost 1 base and 0 bases respectively, with 10 bases between them. The CDR3 protein is CASSLDRGYSYEQYF. The CDR3 DNA reads as TGTGCCAGCAGCTTAGACCGGGGATACTCCTACGAGCAGTACTTC.

A few counts support this clonotype. This chain links TRBV7-2 with TRBJ2-3, with TRBD2 identical over 11 bases. CDR1 and CDR2 (germline): SGHTA, FQGNSA. This CDR3 contains 15 residues. The trim removed 1 base at V and 7 bases at J, leaving 4 bases unmatched. DNA of the CDR3: TGTGCCAGCAGCTTAGGCACTAGCGGGAGTTATACGCAGTATTTT. Protein: CASSLGTSGSYTQYF. The full variable domain, in which reference TRBV7-2 and TRBJ2-3 provide the parts outside the CDR3, is GAGVSQSPSNKVTEKGKDVELRCDPISGHTALYWYRQSLGQGLEFLIYFQGNSAPDKSGLPSDRFSAERTGGSVSTLTIQRTQQEDSAVYLCASSLGTSGSYTQYFGPGTRLTVL.

This clonotype has at least ten counts. This chain links TRBV25-1 with TRBJ2-7; 10 bases are a match to TRBD2. The CDR3 extends over 16 amino acids. V gave up 4 bases and J gave up 3 bases; unmatched junction bases: 9. Germline V gives CDR1 MGHDK, CDR2 SYGVNS. The CDR3 sequence is CASSGSASGSFYEQYF. The CDR3 DNA is TGTGCCAGCAGTGGGTCAGCTAGCGGGAGTTTCTACGAGCAGTACTTC.

V and J are TRBV15 and TRBJ2-1, with a weak D call TRBD1 (6 bases). The CDR3 has 15 residues. Trimming shortened V by 1 base and J by 1 base, and 8 bases separated the two germline ends. Per germline, CDR1 LNHNV and CDR2 YYDKDF (reference sequence). The CDR3 loop is CATSRVRGSYNEQFF. CDR3 sequence (DNA): TGTGCCACCAGCAGAGTAAGGGGGTCCTACAATGAGCAGTTCTTC.